Following are 3 T cell receptor beta chains from one sample sequenced in a study of blood T cell repertoires in COVID-19. The repertoire was sequenced with immunoSEQ multiplex PCR; TCRdb's copy has only in-frame clones and lacks some. Among some 96,000 clones, approximately 90% were seen once, and the ten largest hold 2.1%. The sequencing sample was made of peripheral blood. The receptors were gathered from a man aged 50 or older with active COVID-19.

This clone has just one count. The V gene is TRBV6-2 or TRBV6-3, the J gene TRBJ1-5; the D gene is possibly TRBD1 (6 bases). Looked up from germline, CDR1 is MNHEY and CDR2 is SVGEGT. V gave up 6 bases and J gave up 3 bases, with 12 bases separating them. This CDR3 contains 14 residues. DNA of the CDR3: TGTGCCAGCAGCCCCGGACAGTTCAATCAGCCCCAGCATTTT. The encoded protein is CASSPGQFNQPQHF.

The chain combines TRBV5-1 with TRBJ1-2; possibly TRBD1 for D (6 bases). V lost 4 bases to trimming and J lost 6 bases, with 13 bases between them. Germline CDR1 SGHRS, CDR2 YFSETQ. The CDR3 has 13 residues. The CDR3 DNA reads TGCGCCAGCAGCCGGGCGGGGGCAGATGGCTACACCTTC. This codes for CASSRAGADGYTF.

The genes are TRBV7-9 and TRBJ1-1; D not resolved. Trimming pared 5 bases from V and 1 base from J, leaving 11 bases between. Per the germline V gene, CDR1 is SEHNR and CDR2 is FQNEAQ (reference sequence). There are 14 residues in the CDR3. The CDR3 nucleotides read TGTGCCAGCAGCGCGCCGGGTTGGAACACTGAAGCTTTCTTT. It encodes CASSAPGWNTEAFF.